The clone carrying this T cell receptor beta chain was picked up many times. Antigen: not known. This CDR3 comprises 12 residues. CDR1 and CDR2 from the germline V gene are SNHLY and FYNNEI. Trimming stripped 3 bases from V and 5 bases from J, with 7 bases between. The entry originates in a study of T cells after yellow fever vaccination. Looking at the study overall: Any fraction with a low cell number was prepared using SMART-Seq v4 Ultra Low Input.

Making TCR cDNA involved 5'RACE template switching, which added UMIs and a universal primer site. TCRdb passed the 5' RACE reads through MiXCR, listing each CDR3 protein once. The table has about 260,000 distinct CDR3 sequences, about 5.2% seen once. Study findings and constraints: Shared CD4/CD8 clonotypes were a small share, likely from convergent recombination. One caveat is that FACS-sorted repertoires could contain abundant clonotypes contaminating from the bulk population.

The clonotype comes from a man aged 18 to 30 who received the YFV17D yellow fever vaccine. The chain has TRBV2 and TRBJ1-2; no clear D. The sample in question was CD4+ T cells sorted from PBMCs, obtained on the day of the yellow fever booster vaccination. The chain's CDR3 is CASSENGYGYTF. The CDR3 DNA sequence: TGTGCCAGCAGTGAGAATGGTTATGGCTACACCTTC. The full variable domain, completed using reference TRBV2 and TRBJ1-2, is EPEVTQTPSHQVTQMGQEVILRCVPISNHLYFYWYRQILGQKVEFLVSFYNNEISEKSEIFDDQFSVERPDGSNFTLKIRSTKLEDSAMYFCASSENGYGYTFGSGTRLTVV.